This passage covers 14 T cell receptor beta chains from one sample sequenced in a study of blood T cell repertoires in COVID-19. Libraries were prepared by immunoSEQ multiplex PCR; TCRdb keeps only in-frame clonotypes and omits some of them. The table has 95,000 to 150,000 clones, around 87% seen once. Source material: peripheral blood. The receptors derive from a woman in her fifties or sixties with COVID-19, enrolled during active disease.

The V call is TRBV4-1, the J call TRBJ1-2; D possibly corresponds to TRBD1 (6 bases). Germline CDR1 is MGHRA and CDR2 is YSYEKL. The CDR3 consists of 14 residues. V was clipped by 2 bases and J by 3 bases, with 10 bases between them. Written as DNA, the CDR3 is TGCGCCAGCAGCCAAAGGGGGATGGACTATGGCTACACCTTC. It encodes CASSQRGMDYGYTF.

The CDR3 spells CASSWGTGQNTGELFF. CDR3 DNA sequence: TGTGCCAGCAGCTGGGGGACAGGGCAGAACACCGGGGAGCTGTTTTTT. The V and J genes are TRBV7-7 and TRBJ2-2; TRBD1 aligns across 9 bases. Germline assignment: CDR1 SSHAT and CDR2 FNYEAQ (reference sequence). With V trimmed by 4 bases and J by 1 base, 4 bases remained unmatched. The CDR3 runs to 16 residues.

The chain joins TRBV30 to TRBJ1-5, with TRBD1 as a possible D gene (5 bases). This CDR3 spans 14 amino acids. CDR1 is GTSNPN, CDR2 SVGIG, per germline (reference sequence). V dropped 0 bases and J dropped 4 bases, with 10 bases sitting between them. The CDR3 here is CAWSVPYRNQPQHF. CDR3 DNA sequence: TGTGCCTGGAGTGTACCTTACAGGAATCAGCCCCAGCATTTT.

The chain's CDR3 is CASSLVGGDTGELFF. The CDR3 bases are TGTGCCAGCAGCTTAGTTGGGGGCGATACCGGGGAGCTGTTTTTT. The chain has TRBV11-2 and TRBJ2-2, with a weak D call TRBD1 (6 bases). Germline CDR1 reads SGHAT; CDR2 reads FQNNGV. This CDR3 contains 15 residues. V dropped 1 base and J dropped 5 bases, with 11 bases sitting between them.

In DNA, the CDR3 is TGTGCCAGCACAGATTCTTTAGCCAAAAACATTCAGTACTTC. This gives the protein CASTDSLAKNIQYF. The chain is built from TRBV25-1 and TRBJ2-4, with D unresolved. Germline lookup yields CDR1 MGHDK and CDR2 SYGVNS. Trimming cost V 7 bases and J 0 bases, with 10 bases left between them. The CDR3 runs 14 residues.

The J gene is TRBJ2-7, the V gene TRBV6-5; D might be TRBD1 (5 bases). Per the germline V gene, CDR1 is MNHEY and CDR2 is SVGAGI. The CDR3 is made up of 14 amino acids. V lost 2 bases and J 0 bases, leaving 8 bases between the germline ends. The CDR3 nucleotides read TGTGCCAGCAGTTACGACACAGGCTCCTACGAGCAGTACTTC. Translating it yields CASSYDTGSYEQYF.

This chain links TRBV11-2 with TRBJ2-5; tentative D call: TRBD2 (5 bases). V lost 5 bases to trimming and J lost 5 bases, with 15 bases between them. Germline V gives CDR1 SGHAT, CDR2 FQNNGV. The CDR3 extends over 14 amino acids. The CDR3 is CASSLYLAGETQYF. CDR3 DNA: TGTGCCAGCAGCCTCTACCTAGCCGGGGAGACCCAGTACTTC.

The count of this clone is one. The chain combines TRBV9 with TRBJ1-1, with TRBD1 identical over 7 bases. The CDR3 runs to 15 residues. After removal of 0 bases from V and 4 bases from J, the junction contained 6 bases not matched to a gene. Germline CDR1 reads SGDLS; CDR2 reads YYNGEE. The CDR3 loop reads CASSVAGTVGTEAFF. CDR3 nucleotides: TGTGCCAGCAGCGTAGCTGGGACAGTGGGCACTGAAGCTTTCTTT.

This clone has a single count. The CDR3 coding sequence is TGCAGTGCAAAATTCGGGTACGAGCAGTTCTTC. It encodes CSAKFGYEQFF. The chain recombines TRBV20-1 with TRBJ2-1; no firm D call. CDR1 and CDR2 (germline): DFQATT, SNEGSKA (reference sequence). CDR3 length: 11 amino acids. V was trimmed by 6 bases and J by 10 bases, leaving 13 bases between them.

DNA for the CDR3: TGTGCCAGCAGGCGGGGGGCTGGGGCCAACGTCCTGACTTTC. The encoded protein is CASRRGAGANVLTF. J is TRBJ2-6 and V is TRBV2; 8 positions match TRBD2. From germline, CDR1 is SNHLY and CDR2 FYNNEI. The CDR3 length is 14 residues. With 6 bases clipped from V and 2 bases from J, the junction kept 0 bases outside the gene matches.

The genes are TRBV27 and TRBJ1-5; D is undetermined. Germline V CDR1 and CDR2: MNHEY, SMNVEV (reference sequence). V gave up 1 base and J gave up 0 bases, with 7 bases separating them. The CDR3 has 15 residues. This CDR3 reads CASSLLSGSNQPQHF. The CDR3 coding sequence is TGTGCCAGCAGTTTATTAAGCGGTAGCAATCAGCCCCAGCATTTT.

V usage is TRBV7-8 and J usage is TRBJ2-1; D ambiguous. Germline CDR1 SGHVS, CDR2 FQNEAQ. Trimming left V 6 bases short and J 0 bases short, with 9 bases between. This CDR3 spans 14 amino acids. CDR3 sequence: CASSSLSSYNEQFF. The DNA for the CDR3 is TGTGCCAGCAGTTCACTAAGCTCCTACAATGAGCAGTTCTTC.

The chain recombines TRBV4-3 with TRBJ1-5, with unresolved D. Trimming took 1 base from V and 3 from J, leaving 10 bases between them. Looked up from germline, CDR1 is LGHNA and CDR2 is YSLEER. The CDR3 runs to 15 residues. The CDR3 sequence: CASSQALADNQPQHF. The CDR3 DNA reads TGCGCCAGCAGCCAAGCCCTGGCTGACAATCAGCCCCAGCATTTT.

This chain connects TRBV7-9 to TRBJ1-1; TRBD1 might be the D (6 bases). CDR1 is SEHNR, CDR2 FQNEAQ, per germline (reference sequence). Trimming pared 0 bases from V and 1 base from J, leaving 21 bases between. CDR3 length equals 19 residues. CDR3: CASSLAVRRGAWENTEAFF. In DNA, the CDR3 is TGTGCCAGCAGCTTAGCCGTGCGTCGGGGGGCTTGGGAGAACACTGAAGCTTTCTTT. Using reference TRBV7-9 and TRBJ1-1 for the parts outside the CDR3, the full variable domain is DTGVSQNPRHKITKRGQNVTFRCDPISEHNRLYWYRQTLGQGPEFLTYFQNEAQLEKSRLLSDRFSAERPKGSFSTLEIQRTEQGDSAMYLCASSLAVRRGAWENTEAFFGQGTRLTVV.